This is a list of T cell receptor beta chains from one sample in a study of long-term antiretroviral therapy in people with HIV. The table came from immunoSEQ multiplex PCR; TCRdb's copy has only in-frame clones and leaves some out. Of 20,000 to 25,000 clones in the sample, 85% to 95% are singletons; the top ten hold 7% to 10%. This specimen consisted of unsorted PBMCs, obtained 7.6 years after starting antiretroviral therapy. These receptor sequences come from a woman aged 40-49 years with HIV. CDR3s leave out the opening cysteine and the closing phenylalanine or tryptophan. The D gene is left open where the match is weak.

len: 12
v_gene: TRBV7-2
j_gene: TRBJ1-3
d_gene: TRBD1
CDR3aa: ASSRQGQGNTIY

len: 11
v_gene: TRBV4-1
j_gene: TRBJ1-3
d_gene: -
CDR3aa: ASSRTKSDTIY

len: 13
v_gene: TRBV5-1
j_gene: TRBJ2-3
d_gene: TRBD1
CDR3aa: ASSSTGGPTDTQY

len: 14
v_gene: TRBV9
j_gene: TRBJ2-1
d_gene: TRBD2
CDR3aa: ASSKPGTSGANEQF

len: 11
v_gene: TRBV7-8
j_gene: -
d_gene: TRBD2
CDR3aa: ATGVAGSYEQY

len: 10
v_gene: TRBV6-5
j_gene: TRBJ2-7
d_gene: -
CDR3aa: ASKGGAYEQY

len: 12
v_gene: TRBV6-1
j_gene: TRBJ2-7
d_gene: -
CDR3aa: ASSEGPVLSEQY

len: 14
v_gene: TRBV18
j_gene: TRBJ1-4
d_gene: TRBD1
CDR3aa: ASSPGFDREGEKLF

len: 16
v_gene: TRBV6-1
j_gene: TRBJ2-3
d_gene: TRBD2
CDR3aa: ASSDGRGGVVSTDTQY

len: 11
v_gene: TRBV7-7
j_gene: TRBJ2-7
d_gene: -
CDR3aa: ASSLRDNYEQY

len: 10
v_gene: TRBV11-2
j_gene: TRBJ2-2
d_gene: -
CDR3aa: ASSRTDGELF

len: 13
v_gene: TRBV7-2
j_gene: TRBJ2-5
d_gene: -
CDR3aa: ASSSWGGAGETQY

len: 10
v_gene: TRBV7-2
j_gene: TRBJ2-7
d_gene: -
CDR3aa: ASSLAAYEQY

len: 10
v_gene: TRBV15
j_gene: TRBJ1-2
d_gene: -
CDR3aa: ATTGNNYGYT

len: 11
v_gene: TRBV6-5
j_gene: TRBJ2-7
d_gene: TRBD2
CDR3aa: ASRPGGWDEQY

len: 12
v_gene: TRBV19
j_gene: TRBJ1-2
d_gene: -
CDR3aa: ASSIQRGNYGYT

len: 13
v_gene: TRBV7-2
j_gene: TRBJ2-2
d_gene: -
CDR3aa: ASRPYRFGTGELF

len: 13
v_gene: TRBV6-1
j_gene: TRBJ1-2
d_gene: -
CDR3aa: ASSLGQSPNYGYT

len: 13
v_gene: TRBV10-2
j_gene: TRBJ2-1
d_gene: TRBD2
CDR3aa: ASSQLAGGPDEQF

len: 14
v_gene: TRBV2
j_gene: TRBJ1-5
d_gene: TRBD1
CDR3aa: ASSDWTGGVGQPQH

len: 12
v_gene: TRBV9
j_gene: TRBJ2-3
d_gene: -
CDR3aa: ASSVYSSTDTQY

len: 12
v_gene: TRBV5-1
j_gene: TRBJ1-1
d_gene: -
CDR3aa: ASSLGPPNTEAF

len: 16
v_gene: TRBV5-6
j_gene: TRBJ2-4
d_gene: -
CDR3aa: ASSLHPRRGLAKNIQY

len: 12
v_gene: TRBV9
j_gene: TRBJ1-5
d_gene: -
CDR3aa: ASSVEGSIQPQH

len: 12
v_gene: TRBV7-9
j_gene: TRBJ1-2
d_gene: TRBD1
CDR3aa: ASGRQGADYGYT

len: 11
v_gene: TRBV15
j_gene: TRBJ1-5
d_gene: -
CDR3aa: ATSQKVAQPQH

len: 16
v_gene: TRBV12-5
j_gene: TRBJ2-7
d_gene: TRBD1
CDR3aa: ASGTRSGTGRKTYEQY

len: 12
v_gene: TRBV30
j_gene: TRBJ2-6
d_gene: -
CDR3aa: AWSSDSGANVLT

len: 11
v_gene: TRBV7-2
j_gene: TRBJ2-2
d_gene: -
CDR3aa: ASSLSPPGELF

len: 11
v_gene: TRBV5-1
j_gene: TRBJ2-1
d_gene: -
CDR3aa: ASFISFSGEQF

len: 11
v_gene: TRBV7-9
j_gene: TRBJ1-2
d_gene: -
CDR3aa: ASNRGGIYGYT

len: 12
v_gene: TRBV6-5
j_gene: TRBJ1-2
d_gene: TRBD1
CDR3aa: ASSEGNRGYGYT

len: 14
v_gene: TRBV7-9
j_gene: TRBJ2-7
d_gene: TRBD2
CDR3aa: ASSLVPSGGSYEQY

len: 12
v_gene: TRBV10-2
j_gene: TRBJ1-5
d_gene: -
CDR3aa: ASSDSPDNQPQH

len: 13
v_gene: TRBV1
j_gene: TRBJ2-5
d_gene: -
CDR3aa: TSESSGPIKETQY

len: 11
v_gene: TRBV19
j_gene: TRBJ2-2
d_gene: -
CDR3aa: ASSPLFTGELF

len: 12
v_gene: TRBV18
j_gene: TRBJ2-5
d_gene: TRBD1
CDR3aa: ASSQGADQETQY